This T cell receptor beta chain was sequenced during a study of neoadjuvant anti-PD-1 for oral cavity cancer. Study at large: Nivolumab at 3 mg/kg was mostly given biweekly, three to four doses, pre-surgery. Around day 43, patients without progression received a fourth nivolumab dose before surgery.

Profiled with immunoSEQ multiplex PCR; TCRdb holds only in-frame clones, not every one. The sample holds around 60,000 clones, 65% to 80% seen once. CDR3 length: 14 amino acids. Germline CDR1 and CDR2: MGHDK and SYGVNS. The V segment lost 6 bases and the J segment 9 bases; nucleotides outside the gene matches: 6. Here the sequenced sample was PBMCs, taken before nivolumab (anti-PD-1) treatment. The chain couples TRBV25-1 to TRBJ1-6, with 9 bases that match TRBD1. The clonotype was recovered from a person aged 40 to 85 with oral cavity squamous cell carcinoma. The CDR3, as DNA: TGTGCCAGCAGGACACAGGGGGCTGGTTCACCCCTCCACTTT. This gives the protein CASRTQGAGSPLHF.